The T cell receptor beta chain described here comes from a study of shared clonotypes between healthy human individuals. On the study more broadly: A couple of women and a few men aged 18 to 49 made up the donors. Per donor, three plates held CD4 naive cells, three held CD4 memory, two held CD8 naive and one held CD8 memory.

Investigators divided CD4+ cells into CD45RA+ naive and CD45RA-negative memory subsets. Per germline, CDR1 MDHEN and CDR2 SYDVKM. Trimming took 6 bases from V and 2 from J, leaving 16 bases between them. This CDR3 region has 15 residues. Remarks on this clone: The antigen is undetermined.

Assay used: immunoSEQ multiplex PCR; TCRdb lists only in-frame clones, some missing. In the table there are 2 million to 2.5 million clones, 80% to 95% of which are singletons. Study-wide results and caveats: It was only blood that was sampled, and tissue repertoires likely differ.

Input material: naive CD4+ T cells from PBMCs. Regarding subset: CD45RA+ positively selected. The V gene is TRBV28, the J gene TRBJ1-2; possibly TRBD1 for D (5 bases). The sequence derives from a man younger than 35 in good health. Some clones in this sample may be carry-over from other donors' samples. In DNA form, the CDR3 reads TGTGCCAGCAGCAGCGGGGCAGGCTACAACTATGGCTACACCTTC. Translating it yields CASSSGAGYNYGYTF.